These T cell receptor beta chains were read from a single sample in a study of blood T cell repertoires in COVID-19. Profiled with immunoSEQ multiplex PCR; TCRdb holds only in-frame clones, not every one. The data contain roughly 290,000 clones, 70% to 90% of them seen just once; the ten biggest clones take up 0.7% to 0.9%. The source material was peripheral blood. Receptors were obtained from a human donor with COVID-19, enrolled during active disease. The donor label of this sample is uncertain. CDR3s include the opening cysteine and the closing phenylalanine or tryptophan. D genes are given only for firm matches. The size of a clone is reported for some rows only, either as once, few or many, or as a class for expanded clones.

>TRBJ2-2|TRBV5-1|once|.
TGCGCCAGCAGCCCAAAACAGGGGAGGTCCGGGGAGCTGTTTTTT
CASSPKQGRSGELFF
>TRBJ1-1|TRBV29-1|few|.
TGCAGCGTTACGGGGTTTAGGGACACTGAAGCTTTCTTT
CSVTGFRDTEAFF
>TRBJ1-4|TRBV11-2|.|.
TGTGCCAGCAGCTTCCAGAGGGCGACTAATGAAAAACTGTTTTTT
CASSFQRATNEKLFF
>TRBJ1-1|TRBV5-1|.|.
TGCGCCAGCAGCTTGGCAATCCAGGTGAACACTGAAGCTTTCTTT
CASSLAIQVNTEAFF
>TRBJ1-4|TRBV28|.|.
TGTGCCAGCATTGGGACTCCAACTAATGAAAAACTGTTTTTT
CASIGTPTNEKLFF
>TRBJ2-7|TRBV28|.|TRBD1
TGTGCCAGTCAGGGGGCCTACGAGCAGTACTTC
CASQGAYEQYF
>TRBJ2-7|TRBV19|.|TRBD1
TGTGCCAGTAGTACTGCCGGACAGGGGGTCTACGAGCAGTACTTC
CASSTAGQGVYEQYF
>TRBJ1-4|TRBV19|once|.
TGTGCCAGTAGTATCCCCGGGGGTCCCTCTAATGAAAAACTGTTTTTT
CASSIPGGPSNEKLFF
>TRBJ1-1|TRBV30|once|.
TGTGCCTGGAGTGTTCTCGAAACAACGACTGGGGCTTTCTTT
CAWSVLETTTGAFF
>TRBJ2-7|TRBV7-2|.|.
TGTGCCAGCAGCTTAGGGAGGGAGTCCTACGAGCAGTACTTC
CASSLGRESYEQYF
>TRBJ1-2|TRBV18|once|TRBD1
TGTGCCAGCTCACCGTCAGGGGGCTATGGCTACACCTTC
CASSPSGGYGYTF
>TRBJ1-6|TRBV7-9|.|TRBD1
TGTGCCAGCAGCTCCGGGACAGGGTACTCACCCCTCCACTTT
CASSSGTGYSPLHF
>TRBJ1-2|TRBV19|.|.
TGTGCCAGTAGTACAAACAGGGATCGCGGCTACACCTTC
CASSTNRDRGYTF
>TRBJ1-1|TRBV28|once|.
TGTGCCAGCAGCCGTCTCGGGGGGATAGTCGGTGAAGCTTTCTTT
CASSRLGGIVGEAFF
>TRBJ1-5|TRBV19|.|TRBD1
TGTGCCAGTAAACAGGGGCAGGGTATTCAGCCCCAGCATTTT
CASKQGQGIQPQHF
>TRBJ1-4|TRBV18|.|.
TGTGCCAGCTCACCGGGCCGGAATAATGAAAAACTGTTTTTT
CASSPGRNNEKLFF
>TRBJ1-1|TRBV16|.|.
TGTGCCAGCAGCCAATCTCGTATTTTAGCTGAAGCTTTCTTT
CASSQSRILAEAFF
>TRBJ1-6|TRBV6-5|.|.
TGTGCCAGTCAGGGGTCCACTAATTCACCCCTCCACTTT
CASQGSTNSPLHF
>TRBJ1-6|TRBV6-2/TRBV6-3|.|.
TGTGCCAGCAGTTACCTTCAGCGACGCGGTTCACCCCTCCACTTT
CASSYLQRRGSPLHF
>TRBJ1-5|TRBV4-3|.|.
TGCGCCAGCAGCCGGTCACTTGATCAGCCCCAGCATTTT
CASSRSLDQPQHF
>TRBJ2-3|TRBV5-4|.|TRBD2
TGTGCCAGCAGCCCTCGACTAGCGGGAGATACGCAGTATTTT
CASSPRLAGDTQYF
>TRBJ2-3|TRBV5-1|.|TRBD2
TGCGCCAGCAGAGGGGGACTAGCGGGAGCAGATACGCAGTATTTT
CASRGGLAGADTQYF
>TRBJ1-2|TRBV29-1|once|.
TGCAGCGTTGAACGCGGGGCCAGCTACACCTTC
CSVERGASYTF
>TRBJ1-2|TRBV5-6|once|TRBD1
TGTGCCAGCAGCGCCTACAGGGGGGAAGGTTTGTTCGGTGGCTACACCTTC
CASSAYRGEGLFGGYTF
>TRBJ2-1|TRBV30|.|.
TGTGCCTGGAGCCCTCCAGCGGTCGTGTACAATGAGCAGTTCTTC
CAWSPPAVVYNEQFF
>TRBJ2-1|TRBV28|.|TRBD2
TGTGCCAGCAGGGGGGGGTCTGTAACACGGAATGAGCAGTTCTTC
CASRGGSVTRNEQFF
>TRBJ2-1|TRBV18|.|TRBD2
TGTGCCAGCTCACCTGGGACTAGCGGATACAATGAGCAGTTCTTC
CASSPGTSGYNEQFF
>TRBJ1-1|TRBV19|.|TRBD1
TGTGCCAGTAGTGACAGGGGCAAGAACACTGAAGCTTTCTTT
CASSDRGKNTEAFF
>TRBJ2-3|TRBV5-1|few|.
TGCGCCAGCAGACCATGGGGGGGCACAGATACGCAGTATTTT
CASRPWGGTDTQYF
>TRBJ1-2|TRBV28|.|.
TGTGCCAGCAGACTAACGAACTATGGCTACACCTTC
CASRLTNYGYTF
>TRBJ2-7|TRBV18|once|.
TGTGCCAGCTCCCCCTATTCCTACGAGCAGTACTTC
CASSPYSYEQYF
>TRBJ1-6|TRBV5-1|few|.
TGCGCCAGCAGCTTGGGACAGTTGGACGGGGGTTCACCCCTCCACTTT
CASSLGQLDGGSPLHF
>TRBJ1-2|TRBV5-1|.|.
TGCGCCAGCAGCTCCGCGGGAAGGGCCTATGGCTACACCTTC
CASSSAGRAYGYTF
>TRBJ2-1|TRBV10-3|.|TRBD2
TGTGCCATCCGGGACTCCGGGGGGGTTGATGAGCAGTTCTTC
CAIRDSGGVDEQFF
>TRBJ1-5|TRBV28|.|.
TGTGCCAGCAGACGATCCGGGGTTAGGAATCAGCCCCAGCATTTT
CASRRSGVRNQPQHF
>TRBJ2-1|TRBV29-1|few|TRBD2
TGCAGCGAACTAGCGGGAGGATTAAATGAGCAGTTCTTC
CSELAGGLNEQFF
>TRBJ2-7|TRBV19|.|TRBD2
TGTGCCAGTAGTAAGCGGGAGAGCCACGAGCAGTACTTC
CASSKRESHEQYF
>TRBJ1-1|TRBV28|.|TRBD1
TGTGCCAGCAGTCCAGCAGGGGGCGTCACTGAAGCTTTCTTT
CASSPAGGVTEAFF
>TRBJ2-7|TRBV2|.|TRBD2
TGTGCCAGCAGTGATCTTACTAGCGGGAGTGGGTACGAGCAGTACTTC
CASSDLTSGSGYEQYF
>TRBJ2-2|TRBV3-1/TRBV3-2|.|TRBD2
TGTGCCAGCAGCCACCCGGGACTAGCGGGGTATTCCGGGGAGCTGTTTTTT
CASSHPGLAGYSGELFF
>TRBJ2-5|TRBV7-9|few|TRBD1
TGTGCCAGCAGCCATCGGACAGGGTCGGAGCAAGAGACCCAGTACTTC
CASSHRTGSEQETQYF
>TRBJ1-1|TRBV9|many|.
TGTGCCAGCAGCGTAGGCCCGGGGATGAACACTGAAGCTTTCTTT
CASSVGPGMNTEAFF